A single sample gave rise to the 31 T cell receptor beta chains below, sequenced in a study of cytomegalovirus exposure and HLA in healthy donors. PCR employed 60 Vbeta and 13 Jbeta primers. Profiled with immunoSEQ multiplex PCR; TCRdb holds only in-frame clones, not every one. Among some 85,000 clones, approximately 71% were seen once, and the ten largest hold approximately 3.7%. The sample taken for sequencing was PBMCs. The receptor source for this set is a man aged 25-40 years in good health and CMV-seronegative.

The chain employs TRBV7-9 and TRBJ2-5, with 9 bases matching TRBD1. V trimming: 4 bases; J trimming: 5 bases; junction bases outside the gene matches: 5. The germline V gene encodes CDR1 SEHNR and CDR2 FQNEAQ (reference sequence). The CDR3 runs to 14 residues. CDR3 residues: CASSWDRDRETQYF. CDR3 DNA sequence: TGTGCCAGCAGCTGGGACAGGGACCGGGAGACCCAGTACTTC.

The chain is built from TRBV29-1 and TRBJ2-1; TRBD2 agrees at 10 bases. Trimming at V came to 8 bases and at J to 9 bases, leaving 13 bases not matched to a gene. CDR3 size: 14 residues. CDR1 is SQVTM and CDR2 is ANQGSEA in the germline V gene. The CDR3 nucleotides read TGCAGCATCCGACCGGGACTAGCGTGGGGTGAGCAGTTCTTC. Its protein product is CSIRPGLAWGEQFF.

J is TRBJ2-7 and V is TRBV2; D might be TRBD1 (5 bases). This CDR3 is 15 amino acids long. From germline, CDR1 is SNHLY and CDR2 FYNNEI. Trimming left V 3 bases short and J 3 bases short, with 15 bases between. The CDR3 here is CASSDVSARVYEQYF. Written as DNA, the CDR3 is TGTGCCAGCAGTGATGTATCTGCCAGGGTCTACGAGCAGTACTTC.

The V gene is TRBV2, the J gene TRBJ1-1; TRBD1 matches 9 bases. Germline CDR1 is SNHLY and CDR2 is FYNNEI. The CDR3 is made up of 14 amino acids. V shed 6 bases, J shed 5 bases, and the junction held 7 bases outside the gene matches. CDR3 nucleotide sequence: TGTGCCAGCAGCGATCCACAGGGGGCAACTGAAGCTTTCTTT. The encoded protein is CASSDPQGATEAFF.

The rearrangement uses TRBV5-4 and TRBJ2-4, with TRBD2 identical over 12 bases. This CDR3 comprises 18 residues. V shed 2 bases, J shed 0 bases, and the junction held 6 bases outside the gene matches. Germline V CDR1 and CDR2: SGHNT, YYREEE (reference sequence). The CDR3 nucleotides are TGTGCCAGCAGCTTTAGGACTAGCGGGACGTTAGCCAAAAACATTCAGTACTTC. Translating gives CASSFRTSGTLAKNIQYF. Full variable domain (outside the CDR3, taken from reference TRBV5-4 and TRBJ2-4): ETGVTQSPTHLIKTRGQQVTLRCSSQSGHNTVSWYQQALGQGPQFIFQYYREEENGRGNFPPRFSGLQFPNYSSELNVNALELDDSALYLCASSFRTSGTLAKNIQYFGAGTRLSVL.

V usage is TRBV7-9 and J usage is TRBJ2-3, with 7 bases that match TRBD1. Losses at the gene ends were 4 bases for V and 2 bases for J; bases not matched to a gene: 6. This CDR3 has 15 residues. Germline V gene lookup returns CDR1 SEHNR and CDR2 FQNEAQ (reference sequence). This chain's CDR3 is CASSYKGAFTDTQYF. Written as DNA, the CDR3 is TGTGCCAGCAGCTATAAGGGGGCCTTCACAGATACGCAGTATTTT.

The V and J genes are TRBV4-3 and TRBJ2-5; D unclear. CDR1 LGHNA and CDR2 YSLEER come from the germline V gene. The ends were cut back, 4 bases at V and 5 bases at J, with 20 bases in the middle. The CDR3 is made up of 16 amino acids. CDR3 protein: CASSRMQVSGTETQYF. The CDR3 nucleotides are TGCGCCAGCAGCCGGATGCAGGTATCCGGCACGGAGACCCAGTACTTC.

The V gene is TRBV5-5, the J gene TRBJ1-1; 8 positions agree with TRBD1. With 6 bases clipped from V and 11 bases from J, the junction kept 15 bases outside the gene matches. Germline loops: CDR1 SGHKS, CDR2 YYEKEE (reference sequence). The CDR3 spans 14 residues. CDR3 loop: CASTIFDRGPGAFF. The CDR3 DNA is TGTGCCAGCACCATATTTGACAGGGGCCCTGGGGCTTTCTTT. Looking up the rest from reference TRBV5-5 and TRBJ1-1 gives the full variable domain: DAGVTQSPTHLIKTRGQQVTLRCSPISGHKSVSWYQQVLGQGPQFIFQYYEKEERGRGNFPDRFSARQFPNYSSELNVNALLLGDSALYLCASTIFDRGPGAFFGQGTRLTVV.

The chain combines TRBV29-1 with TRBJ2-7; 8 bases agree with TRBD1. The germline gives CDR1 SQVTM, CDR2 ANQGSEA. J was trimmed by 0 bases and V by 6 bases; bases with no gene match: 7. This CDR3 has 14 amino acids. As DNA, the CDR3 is TGCAGCGTGACCAGACAGGGGTTCTCCTACGAGCAGTACTTC. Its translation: CSVTRQGFSYEQYF.

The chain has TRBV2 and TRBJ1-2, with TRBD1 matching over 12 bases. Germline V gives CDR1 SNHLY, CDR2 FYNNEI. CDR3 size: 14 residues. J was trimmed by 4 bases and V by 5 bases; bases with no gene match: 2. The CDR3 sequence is CASSSGQGAYGYTF. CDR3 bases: TGTGCCAGCAGTTCGGGACAGGGGGCCTATGGCTACACCTTC.

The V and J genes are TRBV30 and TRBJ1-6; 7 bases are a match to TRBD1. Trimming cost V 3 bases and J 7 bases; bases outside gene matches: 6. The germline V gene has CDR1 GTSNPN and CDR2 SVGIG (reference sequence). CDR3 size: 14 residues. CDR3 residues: CAWSSTGTNSPLHF. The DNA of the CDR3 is TGTGCCTGGAGCTCGACAGGGACCAATTCACCCCTCCACTTT.

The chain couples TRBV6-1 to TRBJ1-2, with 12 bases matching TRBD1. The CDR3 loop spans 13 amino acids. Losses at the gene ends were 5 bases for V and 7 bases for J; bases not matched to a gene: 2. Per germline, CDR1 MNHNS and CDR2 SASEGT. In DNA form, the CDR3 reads TGTGCCAGCAGTTCGGGACAGGGGGCTGGCTACACCTTC. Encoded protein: CASSSGQGAGYTF.

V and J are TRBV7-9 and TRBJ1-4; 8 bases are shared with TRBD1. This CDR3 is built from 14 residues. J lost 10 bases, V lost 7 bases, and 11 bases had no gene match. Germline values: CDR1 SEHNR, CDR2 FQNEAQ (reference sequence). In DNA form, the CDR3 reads TGTGCCAGCACCCCGGGACAGGAATATGGAAAACTGTTTTTT. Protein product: CASTPGQEYGKLFF.

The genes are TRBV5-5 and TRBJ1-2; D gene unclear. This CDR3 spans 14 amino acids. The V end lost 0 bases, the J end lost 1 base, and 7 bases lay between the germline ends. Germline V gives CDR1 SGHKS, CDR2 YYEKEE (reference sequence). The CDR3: CASSLGRGNYGYTF. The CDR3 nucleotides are TGTGCCAGCAGCTTGGGTCGGGGTAACTATGGCTACACCTTC.

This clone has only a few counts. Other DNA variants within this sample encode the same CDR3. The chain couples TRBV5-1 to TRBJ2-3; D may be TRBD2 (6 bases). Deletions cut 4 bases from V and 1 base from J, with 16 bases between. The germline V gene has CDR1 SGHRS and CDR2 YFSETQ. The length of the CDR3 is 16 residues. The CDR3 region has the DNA TGCGCCAGCAGCCCGCCTCGACTAGGGGGCACAGATACGCAGTATTTT. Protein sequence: CASSPPRLGGTDTQYF. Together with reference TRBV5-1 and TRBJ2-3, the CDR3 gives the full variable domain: KAGVTQTPRYLIKTRGQQVTLSCSPISGHRSVSWYQQTPGQGLQFLFEYFSETQRNKGNFPGRFSGRQFSNSRSEMNVSTLELGDSALYLCASSPPRLGGTDTQYFGPGTRLTVL.

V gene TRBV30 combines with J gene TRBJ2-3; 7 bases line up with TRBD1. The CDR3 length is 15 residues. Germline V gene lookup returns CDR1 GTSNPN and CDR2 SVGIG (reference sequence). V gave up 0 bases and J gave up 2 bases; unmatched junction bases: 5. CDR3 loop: CAWSVPDRDTDTQYF. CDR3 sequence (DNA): TGTGCCTGGAGTGTACCCGACAGGGACACAGATACGCAGTATTTT.

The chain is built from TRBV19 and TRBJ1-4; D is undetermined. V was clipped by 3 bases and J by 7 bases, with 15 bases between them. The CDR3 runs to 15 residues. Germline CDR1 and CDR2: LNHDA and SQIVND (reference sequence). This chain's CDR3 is CASSISYSRREKLFF. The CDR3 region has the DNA TGTGCCAGTAGTATCTCTTACAGCCGGCGTGAAAAACTGTTTTTT.

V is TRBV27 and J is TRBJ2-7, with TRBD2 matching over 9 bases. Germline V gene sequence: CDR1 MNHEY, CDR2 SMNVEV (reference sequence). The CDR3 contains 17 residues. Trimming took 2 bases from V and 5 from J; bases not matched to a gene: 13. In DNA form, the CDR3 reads TGTGCCAGCAGTTTAGCGGGGGGGCCGTATCGTAGGGACGAGCAGTACTTC. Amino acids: CASSLAGGPYRRDEQYF.

The CDR3 coding sequence is TGTGCCAGCAGTTACTCGACAGGGTTGGCGTTCGAGCAGTACTTC. Protein: CASSYSTGLAFEQYF. The chain joins TRBV6-5 to TRBJ2-7; 7 bases are shared with TRBD1. The CDR3 extends over 15 amino acids. Per germline, CDR1 MNHEY and CDR2 SVGAGI. The V and J ends lost 0 bases and 6 bases, in that order; junction bases with no gene match: 8.

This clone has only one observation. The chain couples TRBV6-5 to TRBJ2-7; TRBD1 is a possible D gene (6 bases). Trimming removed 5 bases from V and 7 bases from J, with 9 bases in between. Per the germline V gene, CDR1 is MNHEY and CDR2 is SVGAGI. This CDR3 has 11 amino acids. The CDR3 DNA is TGTGCCAGCAGTGAGAGGGGGGAGCAGTACTTC. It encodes CASSERGEQYF.

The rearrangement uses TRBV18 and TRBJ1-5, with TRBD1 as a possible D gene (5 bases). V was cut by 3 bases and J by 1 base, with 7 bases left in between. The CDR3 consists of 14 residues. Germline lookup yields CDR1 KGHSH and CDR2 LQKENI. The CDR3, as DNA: TGTGCCAGCTCACCTCAGGGAAGCAATCAGCCCCAGCATTTT. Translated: CASSPQGSNQPQHF.

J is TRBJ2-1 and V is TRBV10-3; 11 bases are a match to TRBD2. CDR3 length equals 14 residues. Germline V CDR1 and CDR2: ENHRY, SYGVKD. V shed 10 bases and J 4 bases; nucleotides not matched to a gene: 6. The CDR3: CATLGTSGYNEQFF. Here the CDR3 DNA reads TGTGCCACCCTCGGGACTAGCGGTTACAATGAGCAGTTCTTC.

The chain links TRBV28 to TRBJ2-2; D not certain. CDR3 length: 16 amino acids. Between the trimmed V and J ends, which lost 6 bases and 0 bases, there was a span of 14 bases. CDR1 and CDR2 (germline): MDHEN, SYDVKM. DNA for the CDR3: TGTGCCAGCAGGGTCCGGAGAGGTACGAACACCGGGGAGCTGTTTTTT. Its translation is CASRVRRGTNTGELFF.

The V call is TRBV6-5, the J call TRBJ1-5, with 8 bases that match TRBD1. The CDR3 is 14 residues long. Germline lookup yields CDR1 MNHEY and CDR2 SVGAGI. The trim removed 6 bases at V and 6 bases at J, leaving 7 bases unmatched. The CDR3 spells CASSTRGQRQPQHF. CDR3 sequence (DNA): TGTGCCAGCAGCACCAGGGGGCAGCGTCAGCCCCAGCATTTT.

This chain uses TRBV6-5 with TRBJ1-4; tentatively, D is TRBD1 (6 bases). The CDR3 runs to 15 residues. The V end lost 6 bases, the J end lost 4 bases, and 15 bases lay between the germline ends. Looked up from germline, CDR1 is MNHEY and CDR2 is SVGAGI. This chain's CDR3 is CASSRKGGNNEKLFF. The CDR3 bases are TGTGCCAGCAGCCGAAAAGGGGGTAATAATGAAAAACTGTTTTTT.

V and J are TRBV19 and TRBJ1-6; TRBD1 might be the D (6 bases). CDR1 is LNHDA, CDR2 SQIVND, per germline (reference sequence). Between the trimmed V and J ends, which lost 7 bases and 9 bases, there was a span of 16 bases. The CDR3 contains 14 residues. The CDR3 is CASTPDRQGSPLHF. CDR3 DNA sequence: TGTGCCAGTACTCCCGACAGGCAGGGTTCACCCCTCCACTTT.

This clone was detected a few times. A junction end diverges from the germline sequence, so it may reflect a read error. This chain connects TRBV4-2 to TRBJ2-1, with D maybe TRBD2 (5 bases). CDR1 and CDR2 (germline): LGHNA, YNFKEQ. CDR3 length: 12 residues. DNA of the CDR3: TGTGCCAGCAGCCAAAATACTAGTCCGTGGATCTTC. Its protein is CASSQNTSPWIF.

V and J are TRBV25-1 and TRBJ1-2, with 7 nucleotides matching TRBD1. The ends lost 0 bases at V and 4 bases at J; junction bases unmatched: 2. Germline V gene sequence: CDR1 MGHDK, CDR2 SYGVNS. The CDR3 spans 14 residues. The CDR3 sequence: CASSEYDRAYGYTF. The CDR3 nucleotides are TGTGCCAGCAGTGAATACGACAGGGCCTATGGCTACACCTTC.

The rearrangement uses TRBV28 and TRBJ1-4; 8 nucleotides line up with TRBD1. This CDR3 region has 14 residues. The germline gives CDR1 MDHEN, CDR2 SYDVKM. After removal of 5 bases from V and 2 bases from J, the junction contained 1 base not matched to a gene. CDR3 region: CASSRQGTNEKLFF. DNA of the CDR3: TGTGCCAGCAGTAGACAGGGGACTAATGAAAAACTGTTTTTT. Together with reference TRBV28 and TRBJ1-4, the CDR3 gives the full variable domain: DVKVTQSSRYLVKRTGEKVFLECVQDMDHENMFWYRQDPGLGLRLIYFSYDVKMKEKGDIPEGYSVSREKKERFSLILESASTNQTSMYLCASSRQGTNEKLFFGSGTQLSVL.

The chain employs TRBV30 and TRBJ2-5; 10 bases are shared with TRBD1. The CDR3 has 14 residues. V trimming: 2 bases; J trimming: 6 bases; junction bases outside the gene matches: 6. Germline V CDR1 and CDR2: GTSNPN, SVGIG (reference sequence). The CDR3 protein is CAWSPGTGVKTQYF. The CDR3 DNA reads TGTGCCTGGAGTCCCGGGACAGGGGTGAAGACCCAGTACTTC.

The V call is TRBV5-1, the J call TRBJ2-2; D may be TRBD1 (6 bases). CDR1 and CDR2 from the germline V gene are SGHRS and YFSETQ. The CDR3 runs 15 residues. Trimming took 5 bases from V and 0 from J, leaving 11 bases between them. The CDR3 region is CASSLGHANTGELFF. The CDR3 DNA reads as TGCGCCAGCAGTCTGGGACACGCGAACACCGGGGAGCTGTTTTTT. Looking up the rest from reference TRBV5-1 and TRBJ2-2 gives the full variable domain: KAGVTQTPRYLIKTRGQQVTLSCSPISGHRSVSWYQQTPGQGLQFLFEYFSETQRNKGNFPGRFSGRQFSNSRSEMNVSTLELGDSALYLCASSLGHANTGELFFGEGSRLTVL.